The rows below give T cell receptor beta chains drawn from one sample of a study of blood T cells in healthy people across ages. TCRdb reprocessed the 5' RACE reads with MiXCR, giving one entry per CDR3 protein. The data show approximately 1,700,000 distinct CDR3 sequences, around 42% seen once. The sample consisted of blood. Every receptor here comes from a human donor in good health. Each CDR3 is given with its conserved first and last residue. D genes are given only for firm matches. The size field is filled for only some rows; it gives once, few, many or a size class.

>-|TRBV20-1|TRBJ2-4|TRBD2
TGCAGTGCTACCTGGGGAGGGAGGGTAGGCAACATTCAGTACTTC
CSATWGGRVGNIQYF
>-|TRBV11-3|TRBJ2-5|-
TGTGCCAACAGCTTAACTCTCCGGGACCAAGAGACCCAGTACTTC
CANSLTLRDQETQYF
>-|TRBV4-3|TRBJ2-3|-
TGCGCCAGCAGCCCCTCAGGTCAGACAGGCACTGGCACAGATACGCAGTATTTT
CASSPSGQTGTGTDTQYF
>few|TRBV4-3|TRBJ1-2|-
TGCGCCAGCAGCCAAGATCAGGCCGGGGGGAATGGCTACACCTTC
CASSQDQAGGNGYTF
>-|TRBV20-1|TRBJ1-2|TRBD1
TGCAGTGCTAATCGGGACAGAGCTAACTATGGCTACACCTTC
CSANRDRANYGYTF
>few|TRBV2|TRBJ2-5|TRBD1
TGTGCCAGCAGTGAGCTTCGGACAGGGATAGGTGAGCAGTACTTC
CASSELRTGIGEQYF
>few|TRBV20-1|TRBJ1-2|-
TGCAGTGCTACCGGTCCCTATGGCTACACCTTC
CSATGPYGYTF
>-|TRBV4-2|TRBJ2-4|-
TGTGCCAGCAGCCCCCCCGACCGGGGCTACATTCAGTACTTC
CASSPPDRGYIQYF
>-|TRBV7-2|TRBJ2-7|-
TGTGCCAGCAGCCCCCGACAGACTCATTCCTACGAGCAGTACTTC
CASSPRQTHSYEQYF
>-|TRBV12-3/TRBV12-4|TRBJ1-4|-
TGTACCAGCAGTTCCCGGGGTGACGGGGGTTCGGAAAAACTGTTTTTT
CTSSSRGDGGSEKLFF
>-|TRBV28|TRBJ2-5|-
TGTGCCAGCAGAAGGGGTTCCGAAGAGACCCAGTACTTC
CASRRGSEETQYF
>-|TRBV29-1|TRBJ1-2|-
TGCAGCGCCCAAGAAAATTATGGCTACACCTTC
CSAQENYGYTF
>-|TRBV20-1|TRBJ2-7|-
TGCAGTGCTACTGCTGTTTTCCTCGTGGACTACGAGCAGTACTTC
CSATAVFLVDYEQYF